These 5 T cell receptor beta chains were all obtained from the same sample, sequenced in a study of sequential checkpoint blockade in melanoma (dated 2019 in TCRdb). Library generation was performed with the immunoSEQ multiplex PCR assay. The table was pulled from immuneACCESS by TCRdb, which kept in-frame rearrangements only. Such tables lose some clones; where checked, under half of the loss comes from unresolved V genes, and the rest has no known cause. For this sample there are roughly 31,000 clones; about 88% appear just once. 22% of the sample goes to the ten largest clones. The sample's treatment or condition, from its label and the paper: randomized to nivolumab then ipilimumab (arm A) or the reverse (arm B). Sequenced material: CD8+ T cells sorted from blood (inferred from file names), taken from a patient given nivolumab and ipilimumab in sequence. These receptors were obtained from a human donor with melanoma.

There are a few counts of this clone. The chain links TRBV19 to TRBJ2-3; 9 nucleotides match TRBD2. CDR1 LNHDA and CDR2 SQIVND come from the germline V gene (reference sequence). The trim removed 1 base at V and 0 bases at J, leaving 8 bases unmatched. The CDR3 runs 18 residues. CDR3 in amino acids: CASSIGPASGVSTDTQYF. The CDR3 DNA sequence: TGTGCCAGTAGTATAGGGCCGGCTAGCGGGGTTAGCACAGATACGCAGTATTTT.

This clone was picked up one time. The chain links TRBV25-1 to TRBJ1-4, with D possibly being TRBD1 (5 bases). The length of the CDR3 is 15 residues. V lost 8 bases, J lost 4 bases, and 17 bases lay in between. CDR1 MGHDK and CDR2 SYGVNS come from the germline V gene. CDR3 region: CASSRAQGVNEKLFF. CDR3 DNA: TGTGCCAGCTCTCGAGCTCAGGGCGTTAATGAAAAACTGTTTTTT.

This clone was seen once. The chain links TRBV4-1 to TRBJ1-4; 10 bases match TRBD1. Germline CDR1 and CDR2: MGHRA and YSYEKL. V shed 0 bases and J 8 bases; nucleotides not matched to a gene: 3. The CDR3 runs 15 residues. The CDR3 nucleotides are TGCGCCAGCAGCCAAGAAGACAGGGGGCTGGAAAAACTGTTTTTT. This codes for CASSQEDRGLEKLFF.

As DNA, the CDR3 is TGTGCCAGTAGTACCGTTCCACGCAGGGTTACCGGGGAGCTGTTTTTT. This sequence encodes CASSTVPRRVTGELFF. The chain is built from TRBV19 and TRBJ2-2; TRBD1 might be the D (5 bases). V was clipped by 4 bases and J by 5 bases, with 17 bases between them. CDR3 size: 16 residues. The germline gives CDR1 LNHDA, CDR2 SQIVND (reference sequence).

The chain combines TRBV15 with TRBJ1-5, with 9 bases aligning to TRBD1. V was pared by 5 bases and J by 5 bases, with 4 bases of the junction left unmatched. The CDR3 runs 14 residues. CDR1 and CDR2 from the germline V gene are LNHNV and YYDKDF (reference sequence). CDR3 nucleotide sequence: TGTGCCACCAGCCCGGGGACAGGGTATCAGCCCCAGCATTTT. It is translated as CATSPGTGYQPQHF.